A selection of T cell receptor beta chains follows, all from one sample in a study of cytomegalovirus exposure and HLA in healthy donors. Sequencing used immunoSEQ multiplex PCR; TCRdb keeps in-frame clones, though not all of them. The sample records 150,000 to 200,000 clones, about 85% being singletons. The sample comprised PBMCs. These receptors all come from a woman in her forties or fifties in good health and CMV-seronegative. The CDR3 runs from the conserved cysteine through the conserved F or W. Fields, in order: D gene, clone size, J gene, V gene, CDR3 protein, CDR3 DNA. The D gene is left open where the match is weak. Size is stated for part of the rows, as once, few or many counts, or as a class when the clone is expanded.

d_call: TRBD2; clone_size: .; j_call: TRBJ2-5; v_call: TRBV6-5; cdr3_aa: CASSYLTSGRGVTQYF; cdr3_nt: TGTGCCAGCAGTTACTTGACTAGCGGGAGGGGGGTAACCCAGTACTTC
d_call: .; clone_size: .; j_call: TRBJ2-7; v_call: TRBV28; cdr3_aa: CASGFKFYEQYF; cdr3_nt: TGTGCCAGCGGTTTTAAATTCTACGAGCAGTACTTC
d_call: TRBD2; clone_size: .; j_call: TRBJ2-1; v_call: TRBV9; cdr3_aa: CASSEYSGDNEQFF; cdr3_nt: TGTGCCAGCAGCGAATACAGCGGGGACAATGAGCAGTTCTTC
d_call: TRBD2; clone_size: .; j_call: TRBJ2-7; v_call: TRBV28; cdr3_aa: CASSSSGSSSYEQYF; cdr3_nt: TGTGCCAGCAGTAGTAGCGGGAGTAGCTCCTACGAGCAGTACTTC
d_call: .; clone_size: .; j_call: TRBJ1-6; v_call: TRBV7-9; cdr3_aa: CASSLALAGYNSPLHF; cdr3_nt: TGTGCCAGCAGCTTAGCGCTCGCAGGTTATAATTCACCCCTCCACTTT
d_call: .; clone_size: .; j_call: TRBJ1-1; v_call: TRBV6-1; cdr3_aa: CASQVTTEAFF; cdr3_nt: TGTGCCTCACAGGTTACCACTGAAGCTTTCTTT
d_call: .; clone_size: .; j_call: TRBJ1-6; v_call: TRBV5-1; cdr3_aa: CASRLYYSPLHF; cdr3_nt: TGCGCCAGTAGACTGTATTATTCACCCCTCCACTTT
d_call: .; clone_size: .; j_call: TRBJ2-5; v_call: TRBV11-2; cdr3_aa: CASSLGMGQGETQYF; cdr3_nt: TGTGCCAGCAGCTTAGGCATGGGACAAGGGGAGACCCAGTACTTC
d_call: .; clone_size: .; j_call: TRBJ2-3; v_call: TRBV19; cdr3_aa: CASSIVSSGRGRGQYF; cdr3_nt: TGTGCCAGTAGTATTGTATCAAGCGGGCGGGGCCGGGGGCAGTATTTT
d_call: .; clone_size: .; j_call: TRBJ2-7; v_call: TRBV28; cdr3_aa: CASSRGYEQYF; cdr3_nt: TGTGCCAGCAGTCGAGGGTACGAGCAGTACTTC
d_call: TRBD1; clone_size: .; j_call: TRBJ1-3; v_call: TRBV18; cdr3_aa: CASSPQGAAGNTIYF; cdr3_nt: TGTGCCAGCTCACCACAGGGGGCTGCTGGAAACACCATATATTTT
d_call: TRBD2; clone_size: .; j_call: TRBJ2-2; v_call: TRBV6-6; cdr3_aa: CASSYTTSGYTGELFF; cdr3_nt: TGTGCCAGCAGTTACACGACTAGCGGTTACACCGGGGAGCTGTTTTTT
d_call: .; clone_size: few; j_call: TRBJ2-1; v_call: TRBV5-1; cdr3_aa: CASSSLTGNEQFF; cdr3_nt: TGCGCCAGCAGCTCTTTGACCGGGAATGAGCAGTTCTTC
d_call: TRBD1; clone_size: .; j_call: TRBJ2-4; v_call: TRBV7-8; cdr3_aa: CASSLVPQGAQGVAKNIQYF; cdr3_nt: TGTGCCAGCAGCTTAGTCCCCCAGGGGGCTCAAGGAGTAGCCAAAAACATTCAGTACTTC
d_call: TRBD1; clone_size: .; j_call: TRBJ1-5; v_call: TRBV16; cdr3_aa: CASSHRDRVDGSHDSNQPQHF; cdr3_nt: TGTGCCAGCAGCCACCGGGACAGGGTCGACGGGTCCCATGATAGCAATCAGCCCCAGCATTTT
d_call: .; clone_size: .; j_call: TRBJ2-3; v_call: TRBV7-6; cdr3_aa: CASSLKVGDTDTQYF; cdr3_nt: TGTGCCAGCAGCTTAAAGGTCGGGGACACAGATACGCAGTATTTT
d_call: .; clone_size: .; j_call: TRBJ1-2; v_call: TRBV6-5; cdr3_aa: CASSYSGGGGGYTF; cdr3_nt: TGTGCCAGCAGTTACTCCGGGGGGGGCGGAGGCTACACCTTC
d_call: .; clone_size: .; j_call: TRBJ2-7; v_call: TRBV27; cdr3_aa: CASRIGPTGVGEQYF; cdr3_nt: TGTGCCAGCAGGATTGGTCCGACGGGAGTAGGCGAGCAGTACTTC
d_call: TRBD1; clone_size: .; j_call: TRBJ1-2; v_call: TRBV5-1; cdr3_aa: CASTRDRGFDGYTF; cdr3_nt: TGCGCCAGCACTCGGGACAGGGGTTTCGATGGCTACACCTTC
d_call: .; clone_size: .; j_call: TRBJ2-2; v_call: TRBV18; cdr3_aa: CASSPMRGSGELFF; cdr3_nt: TGTGCCAGCTCACCGATGCGTGGTTCGGGGGAGCTGTTTTTT
d_call: TRBD1; clone_size: .; j_call: TRBJ2-7; v_call: TRBV25-1; cdr3_aa: CASSLNRGSFHEQYF; cdr3_nt: TGTGCCAGCAGTTTAAACAGGGGTAGTTTCCACGAGCAGTACTTC
d_call: TRBD1; clone_size: .; j_call: TRBJ2-7; v_call: TRBV28; cdr3_aa: CASRPHQGQGGNEQYF; cdr3_nt: TGTGCCAGCAGGCCCCATCAAGGACAGGGGGGAAACGAGCAGTACTTC
d_call: TRBD1; clone_size: .; j_call: TRBJ2-7; v_call: TRBV7-3; cdr3_aa: CASRPTGTGNYEQYF; cdr3_nt: TGTGCCAGCAGGCCTACCGGGACAGGGAACTACGAGCAGTACTTC
d_call: .; clone_size: few; j_call: TRBJ1-1; v_call: TRBV6-5; cdr3_aa: CASRAGQVNTEAFF; cdr3_nt: TGTGCCAGCAGAGCGGGACAAGTGAACACTGAAGCTTTCTTT
d_call: TRBD1; clone_size: once; j_call: TRBJ2-1; v_call: TRBV19; cdr3_aa: CASSRPSDPTGTGIFF; cdr3_nt: TGTGCCAGTAGTAGGCCGTCAGACCCGACAGGGACAGGAATTTTCTTC
d_call: .; clone_size: .; j_call: TRBJ1-2; v_call: TRBV7-2; cdr3_aa: CASSGAGIDGYTF; cdr3_nt: TGTGCCAGCAGCGGAGCGGGAATCGATGGCTACACCTTC
d_call: .; clone_size: .; j_call: TRBJ2-5; v_call: TRBV5-6; cdr3_aa: CASSLAAPGGRETQYF; cdr3_nt: TGTGCCAGCAGCTTGGCGGCCCCAGGGGGGCGAGAGACCCAGTACTTC
d_call: TRBD1; clone_size: .; j_call: TRBJ1-3; v_call: TRBV5-1; cdr3_aa: CASSSAGPTGAGNTIYF; cdr3_nt: TGCGCCAGCAGCTCGGCGGGTCCGACAGGGGCAGGAAACACCATATATTTT
d_call: .; clone_size: .; j_call: TRBJ2-6; v_call: TRBV5-4; cdr3_aa: CASSPRGASGANVLTF; cdr3_nt: TGTGCCAGCAGCCCCAGGGGGGCCTCTGGGGCCAACGTCCTGACTTTC
d_call: .; clone_size: .; j_call: TRBJ2-1; v_call: TRBV4-3; cdr3_aa: CASSQDPNYNEQFF; cdr3_nt: TGCGCCAGCAGCCAAGATCCCAACTACAATGAGCAGTTCTTC
d_call: TRBD1; clone_size: .; j_call: TRBJ1-2; v_call: TRBV27; cdr3_aa: CASSWGQGAVGYTF; cdr3_nt: TGTGCCAGCAGTTGGGGACAGGGGGCGGTTGGCTACACCTTC
d_call: .; clone_size: .; j_call: TRBJ2-3; v_call: TRBV14; cdr3_aa: CASSHRAFSGAGDTQYF; cdr3_nt: TGTGCCAGCAGCCATCGGGCCTTCTCGGGCGCGGGAGATACGCAGTATTTT
d_call: .; clone_size: .; j_call: TRBJ2-1; v_call: TRBV9; cdr3_aa: CASSDGREKVPYSYNEQFF; cdr3_nt: TGTGCCAGCAGCGACGGCCGGGAAAAAGTCCCCTACTCCTACAATGAGCAGTTCTTC
d_call: TRBD1; clone_size: .; j_call: TRBJ2-2; v_call: TRBV11-2; cdr3_aa: CASSSLKGQGAGGELFF; cdr3_nt: TGTGCCAGCAGCTCCCTCAAGGGGCAGGGGGCCGGCGGGGAGCTGTTTTTT
d_call: .; clone_size: few; j_call: TRBJ1-5; v_call: TRBV4-2; cdr3_aa: CASSQATGNHQPQHF; cdr3_nt: TGTGCCAGCAGCCAAGCGACCGGGAATCATCAGCCCCAGCATTTT
d_call: .; clone_size: .; j_call: TRBJ2-5; v_call: TRBV5-5; cdr3_aa: CASSLGAQETQYF; cdr3_nt: TGTGCCAGCAGCCTCGGAGCCCAAGAGACCCAGTACTTC
d_call: TRBD1; clone_size: .; j_call: TRBJ2-7; v_call: TRBV9; cdr3_aa: CASSVASGTGPAEQYF; cdr3_nt: TGTGCCAGCAGCGTCGCGTCTGGGACAGGGCCTGCCGAGCAGTACTTC
d_call: .; clone_size: .; j_call: TRBJ1-2; v_call: TRBV7-2; cdr3_aa: CASSYTGLGYGYTF; cdr3_nt: TGTGCCAGCAGCTATACAGGGTTAGGCTATGGCTACACCTTC
d_call: .; clone_size: .; j_call: TRBJ1-1; v_call: TRBV6-5; cdr3_aa: CASRAQGWTEAFF; cdr3_nt: TGTGCCAGCAGGGCACAGGGCTGGACTGAAGCTTTCTTT
d_call: .; clone_size: .; j_call: TRBJ2-7; v_call: TRBV7-2; cdr3_aa: CASSSSSDSYEQYF; cdr3_nt: TGTGCCAGCAGCTCGTCCTCAGACTCCTACGAGCAGTACTTC
d_call: TRBD1; clone_size: .; j_call: TRBJ2-2; v_call: TRBV2; cdr3_aa: CASSESTGATGELFF; cdr3_nt: TGTGCCAGCAGTGAATCGACAGGGGCCACCGGGGAGCTGTTTTTT
d_call: TRBD1; clone_size: .; j_call: TRBJ1-2; v_call: TRBV5-1; cdr3_aa: CASSFSHPGQGYGYTF; cdr3_nt: TGCGCCAGCAGCTTCTCACATCCGGGACAGGGATATGGCTACACCTTC
d_call: .; clone_size: .; j_call: TRBJ1-2; v_call: TRBV9; cdr3_aa: CASSPLSSYGYTF; cdr3_nt: TGTGCCAGCAGCCCGCTATCCTCCTATGGCTACACCTTC
d_call: .; clone_size: .; j_call: TRBJ2-1; v_call: TRBV21-1; cdr3_aa: CASSQSDRGSYNEQFF; cdr3_nt: TGTGCCAGCAGCCAATCGGACAGGGGATCCTACAATGAGCAGTTCTTC
d_call: .; clone_size: .; j_call: TRBJ2-5; v_call: TRBV7-7; cdr3_aa: CASSLGRGYKPEETQYF; cdr3_nt: TGTGCTAGCAGCTTAGGTCGAGGGTACAAGCCCGAAGAGACCCAGTACTTC
d_call: TRBD1; clone_size: .; j_call: TRBJ1-1; v_call: TRBV19; cdr3_aa: CASSTQGKGTEAFF; cdr3_nt: TGTGCCAGTAGTACACAGGGGAAGGGCACTGAAGCTTTCTTT
d_call: .; clone_size: .; j_call: TRBJ2-1; v_call: TRBV21-1; cdr3_aa: CASSTPGDRANEQFF; cdr3_nt: TGTGCCAGCAGCACCCCGGGGGACAGGGCCAATGAGCAGTTCTTC